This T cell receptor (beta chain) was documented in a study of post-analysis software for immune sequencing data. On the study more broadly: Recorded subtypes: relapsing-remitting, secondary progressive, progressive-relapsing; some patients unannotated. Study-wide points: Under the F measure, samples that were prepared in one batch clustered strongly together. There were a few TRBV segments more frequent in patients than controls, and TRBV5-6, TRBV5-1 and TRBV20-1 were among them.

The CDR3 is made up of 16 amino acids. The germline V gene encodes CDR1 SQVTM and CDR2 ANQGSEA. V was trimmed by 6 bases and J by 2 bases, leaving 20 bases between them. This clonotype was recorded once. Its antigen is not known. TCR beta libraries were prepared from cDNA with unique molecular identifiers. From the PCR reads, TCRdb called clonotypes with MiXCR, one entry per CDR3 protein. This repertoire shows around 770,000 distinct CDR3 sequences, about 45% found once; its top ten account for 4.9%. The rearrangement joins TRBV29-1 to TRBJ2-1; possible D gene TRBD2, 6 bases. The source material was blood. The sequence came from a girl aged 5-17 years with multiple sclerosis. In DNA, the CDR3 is TGCAGCGTCGATTTGGAGGGACCACCTACCTACAATGAGCAGTTCTTC. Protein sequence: CSVDLEGPPTYNEQFF.